The T cell receptor beta chain under discussion was sequenced for a study of blood T cell repertoires in COVID-19. Study as a whole: Sites in the United States, Italy and Spain provided acute and convalescent COVID-19 samples. T cells, B-cell-depleted T cells, or PBMCs provided the cDNA or gDNA that served as material.

Germline CDR1 is SNHLY and CDR2 is FYNNEI. CDR3 length equals 14 residues. To note about this clone: The germline gene is not matched at one end of the junction; a read error may be the cause.

In the authors' workflow: Nucleated cell number was recorded as an estimate derived from reference gene primer amplification. Here immunoSEQ multiplex PCR was the method, and the copy in TCRdb shows in-frame clones only, minus some. That table gives V, J and clone size, and the DNA gave D and trimming. The repertoire holds about 170,000 clones, with about 83% as singletons. The rearrangement uses TRBV2 and TRBJ1-4, with D unresolved. The sample was peripheral blood. The sequence came from a woman in her 70s who had recovered from COVID-19. The DNA of the CDR3 is TGTGCCAGCAGGGAAGTCCCTACTAATGAAAAACTGTTTTTT. This translates into CASREVPTNEKLFF.